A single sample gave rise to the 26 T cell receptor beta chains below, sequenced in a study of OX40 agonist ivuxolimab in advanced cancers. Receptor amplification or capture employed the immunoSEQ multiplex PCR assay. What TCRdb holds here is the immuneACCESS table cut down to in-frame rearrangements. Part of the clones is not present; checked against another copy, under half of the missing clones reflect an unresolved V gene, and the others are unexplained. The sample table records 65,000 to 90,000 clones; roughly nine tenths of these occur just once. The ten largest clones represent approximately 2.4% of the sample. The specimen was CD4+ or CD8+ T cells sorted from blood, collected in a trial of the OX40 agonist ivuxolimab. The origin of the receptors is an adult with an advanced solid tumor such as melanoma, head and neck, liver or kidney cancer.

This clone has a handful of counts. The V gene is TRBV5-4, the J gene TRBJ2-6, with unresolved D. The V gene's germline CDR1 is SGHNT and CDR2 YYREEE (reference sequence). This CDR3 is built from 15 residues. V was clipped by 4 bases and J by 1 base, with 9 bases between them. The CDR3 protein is CASSPTGSGANVLTF. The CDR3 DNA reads TGTGCCAGCAGCCCAACCGGATCTGGGGCCAACGTCCTGACTTTC.

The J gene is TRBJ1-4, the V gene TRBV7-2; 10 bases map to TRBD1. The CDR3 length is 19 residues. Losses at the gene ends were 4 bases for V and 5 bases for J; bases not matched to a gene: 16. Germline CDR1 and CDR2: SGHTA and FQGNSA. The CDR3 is CASSSKTGTGDSANEKLFF. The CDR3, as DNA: TGTGCCAGCAGCTCCAAAACCGGGACAGGGGATTCTGCCAATGAAAAACTGTTTTTT.

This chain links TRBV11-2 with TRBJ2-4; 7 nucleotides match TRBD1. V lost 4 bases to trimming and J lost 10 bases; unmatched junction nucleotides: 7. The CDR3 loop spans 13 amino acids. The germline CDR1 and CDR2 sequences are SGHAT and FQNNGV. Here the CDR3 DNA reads TGTGCCAGCAGCTCTCCGGGACAGCCTATTCAGTACTTC. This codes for CASSSPGQPIQYF.

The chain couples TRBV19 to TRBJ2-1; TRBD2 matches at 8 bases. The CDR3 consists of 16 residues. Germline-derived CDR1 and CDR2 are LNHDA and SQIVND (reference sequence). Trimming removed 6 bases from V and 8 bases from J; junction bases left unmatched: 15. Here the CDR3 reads CASSRRGGGPFDEQFF. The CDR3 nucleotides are TGTGCCAGTAGCCGCCGGGGGGGAGGGCCTTTTGATGAGCAGTTCTTC.

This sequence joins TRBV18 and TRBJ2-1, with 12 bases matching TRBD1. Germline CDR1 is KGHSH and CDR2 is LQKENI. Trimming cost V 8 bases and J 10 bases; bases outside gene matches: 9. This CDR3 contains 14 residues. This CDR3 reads CASAWGQGAVEQFF. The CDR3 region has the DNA TGTGCCAGCGCCTGGGGACAGGGGGCGGTGGAGCAGTTCTTC.

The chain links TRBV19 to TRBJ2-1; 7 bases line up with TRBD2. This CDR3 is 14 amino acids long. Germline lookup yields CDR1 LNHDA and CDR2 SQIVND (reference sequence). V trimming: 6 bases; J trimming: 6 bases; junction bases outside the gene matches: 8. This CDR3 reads CASRLAGLFNEQFF. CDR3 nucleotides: TGTGCCAGTAGATTAGCGGGTCTGTTCAATGAGCAGTTCTTC. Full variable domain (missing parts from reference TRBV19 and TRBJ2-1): DGGITQSPKYLFRKEGQNVTLSCEQNLNHDAMYWYRQDPGQGLRLIYYSQIVNDFQKGDIAEGYSVSREKKESFPLTVTSAQKNPTAFYLCASRLAGLFNEQFFGPGTRLTVL.

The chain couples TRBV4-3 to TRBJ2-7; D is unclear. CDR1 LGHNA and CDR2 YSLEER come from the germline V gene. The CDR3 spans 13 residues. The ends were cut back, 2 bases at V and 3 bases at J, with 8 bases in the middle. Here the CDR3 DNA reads TGCGCCAGCAGCCAACAGGACGGCTACGAGCAGTACTTC. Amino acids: CASSQQDGYEQYF.

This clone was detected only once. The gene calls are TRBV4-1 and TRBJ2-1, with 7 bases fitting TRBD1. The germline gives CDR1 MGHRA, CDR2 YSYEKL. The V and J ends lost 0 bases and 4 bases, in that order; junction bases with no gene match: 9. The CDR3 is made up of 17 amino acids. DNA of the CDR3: TGCGCCAGCAGCCAAGATGGGGCAGGGGGTAATTACAATGAGCAGTTCTTC. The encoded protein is CASSQDGAGGNYNEQFF.

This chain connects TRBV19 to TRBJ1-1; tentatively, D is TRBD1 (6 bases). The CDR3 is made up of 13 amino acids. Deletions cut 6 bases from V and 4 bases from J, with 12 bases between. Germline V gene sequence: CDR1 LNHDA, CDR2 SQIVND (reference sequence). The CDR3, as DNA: TGTGCCAGTAGCATACAGGGTAGCACTGAAGCTTTCTTT. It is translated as CASSIQGSTEAFF.

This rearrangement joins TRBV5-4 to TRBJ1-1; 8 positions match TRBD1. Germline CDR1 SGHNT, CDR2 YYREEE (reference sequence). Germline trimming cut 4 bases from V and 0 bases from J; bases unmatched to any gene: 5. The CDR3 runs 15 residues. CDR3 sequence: CASSRQGALNTEAFF. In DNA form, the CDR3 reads TGTGCCAGCAGCCGGCAGGGGGCTCTGAACACTGAAGCTTTCTTT. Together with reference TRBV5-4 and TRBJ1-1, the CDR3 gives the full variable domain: ETGVTQSPTHLIKTRGQQVTLRCSSQSGHNTVSWYQQALGQGPQFIFQYYREEENGRGNFPPRFSGLQFPNYSSELNVNALELDDSALYLCASSRQGALNTEAFFGQGTRLTVV.

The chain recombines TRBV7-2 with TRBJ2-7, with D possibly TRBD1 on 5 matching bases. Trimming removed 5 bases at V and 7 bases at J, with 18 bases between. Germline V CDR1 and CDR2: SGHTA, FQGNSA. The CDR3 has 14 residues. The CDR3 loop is CASSNTGTKGEQYF. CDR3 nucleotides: TGTGCCAGCAGCAATACTGGTACCAAGGGGGAGCAGTACTTC.

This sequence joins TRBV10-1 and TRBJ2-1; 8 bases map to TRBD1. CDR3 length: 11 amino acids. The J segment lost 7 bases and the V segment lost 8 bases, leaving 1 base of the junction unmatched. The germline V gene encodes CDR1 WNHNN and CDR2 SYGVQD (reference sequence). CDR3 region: CASGQGNEQFF. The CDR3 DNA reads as TGCGCCAGCGGACAGGGTAATGAGCAGTTCTTC.

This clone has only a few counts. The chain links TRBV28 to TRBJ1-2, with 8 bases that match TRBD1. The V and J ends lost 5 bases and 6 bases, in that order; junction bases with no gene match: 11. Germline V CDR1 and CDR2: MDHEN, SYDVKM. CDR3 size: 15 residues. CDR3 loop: CASSSQGAIGNGYTF. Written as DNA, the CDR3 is TGTGCCAGCAGTAGCCAGGGGGCAATCGGGAATGGCTACACCTTC.

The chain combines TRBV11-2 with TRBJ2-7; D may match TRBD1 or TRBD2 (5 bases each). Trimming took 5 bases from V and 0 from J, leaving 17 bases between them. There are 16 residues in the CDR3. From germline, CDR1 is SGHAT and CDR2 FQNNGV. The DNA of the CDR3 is TGTGCCAGCAGCCAAATGGGGCGGGCTTCCTCCTACGAGCAGTACTTC. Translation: CASSQMGRASSYEQYF.

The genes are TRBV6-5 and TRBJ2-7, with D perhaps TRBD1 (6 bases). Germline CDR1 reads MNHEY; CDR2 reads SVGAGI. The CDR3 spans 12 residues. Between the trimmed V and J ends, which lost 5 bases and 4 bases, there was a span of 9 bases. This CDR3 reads CASSEQGYEQYF. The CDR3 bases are TGTGCCAGCAGTGAACAGGGATACGAGCAGTACTTC.

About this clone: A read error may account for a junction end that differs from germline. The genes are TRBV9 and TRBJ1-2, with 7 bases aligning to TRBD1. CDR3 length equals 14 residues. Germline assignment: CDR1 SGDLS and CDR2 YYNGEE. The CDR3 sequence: CANSVIGEGAANTF. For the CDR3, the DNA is TGTGCCAACAGCGTAATTGGGGAGGGGGCCGCTAACACCTTC.

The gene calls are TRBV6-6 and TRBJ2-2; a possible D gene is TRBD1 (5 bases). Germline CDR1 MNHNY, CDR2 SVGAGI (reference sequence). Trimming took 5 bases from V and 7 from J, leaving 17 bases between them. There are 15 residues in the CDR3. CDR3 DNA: TGTGCCAGCAGTAGGGGTCCGGTAGGCGGCGGGGAGCTGTTTTTT. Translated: CASSRGPVGGGELFF.

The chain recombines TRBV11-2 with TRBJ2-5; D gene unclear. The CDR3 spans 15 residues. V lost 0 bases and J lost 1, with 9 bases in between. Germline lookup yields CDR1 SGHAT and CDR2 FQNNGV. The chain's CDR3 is CASSLDRPIQETQYF. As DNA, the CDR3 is TGTGCCAGCAGCTTAGATCGCCCCATCCAAGAGACCCAGTACTTC.

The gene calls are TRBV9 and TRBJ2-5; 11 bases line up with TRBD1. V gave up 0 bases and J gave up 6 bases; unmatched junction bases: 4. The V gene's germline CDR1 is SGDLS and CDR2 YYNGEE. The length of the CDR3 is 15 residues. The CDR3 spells CASSVGGQGGQTQYF. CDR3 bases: TGTGCCAGCAGCGTAGGGGGACAGGGGGGCCAGACCCAGTACTTC.

The CDR3 coding sequence is TGCGCCAGCAGCCAACAAATAACAGGGGGTCAAGAAAAACTGTTTTTT. Its translation: CASSQQITGGQEKLFF. This chain links TRBV4-1 with TRBJ1-4, with 8 bases identical to TRBD1. Germline assignment: CDR1 MGHRA and CDR2 YSYEKL. The V segment lost 2 bases and the J segment 8 bases; nucleotides outside the gene matches: 10. The CDR3 totals 16 residues.

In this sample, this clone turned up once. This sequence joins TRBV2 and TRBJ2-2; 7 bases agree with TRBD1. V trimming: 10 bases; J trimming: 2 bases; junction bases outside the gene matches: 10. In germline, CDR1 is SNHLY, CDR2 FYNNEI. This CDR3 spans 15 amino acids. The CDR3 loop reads CAITTGTVNTGELFF. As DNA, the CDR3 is TGTGCCATCACAACTGGGACAGTCAACACCGGGGAGCTGTTTTTT. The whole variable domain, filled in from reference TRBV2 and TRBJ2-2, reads EPEVTQTPSHQVTQMGQEVILRCVPISNHLYFYWYRQILGQKVEFLVSFYNNEISEKSEIFDDQFSVERPDGSNFTLKIRSTKLEDSAMYFCAITTGTVNTGELFFGEGSRLTVL.

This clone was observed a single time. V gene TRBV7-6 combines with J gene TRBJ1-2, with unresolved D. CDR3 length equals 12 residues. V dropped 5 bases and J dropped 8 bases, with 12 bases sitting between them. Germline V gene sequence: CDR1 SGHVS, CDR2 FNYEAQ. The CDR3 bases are TGTGCCAGCAGCCCCCGAGGCGGCGGCTACACCTTC. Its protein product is CASSPRGGGYTF.

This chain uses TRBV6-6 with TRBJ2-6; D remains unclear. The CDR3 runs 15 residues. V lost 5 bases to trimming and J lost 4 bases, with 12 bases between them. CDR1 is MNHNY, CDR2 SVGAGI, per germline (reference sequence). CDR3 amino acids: CASSMDRTGANVLTF. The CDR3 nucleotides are TGTGCCAGCAGTATGGATAGGACGGGGGCCAACGTCCTGACTTTC.

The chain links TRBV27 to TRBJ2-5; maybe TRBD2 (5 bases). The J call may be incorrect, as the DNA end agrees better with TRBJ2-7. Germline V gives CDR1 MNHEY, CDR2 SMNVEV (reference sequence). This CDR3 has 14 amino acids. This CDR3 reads CASSLRERSYEQYF. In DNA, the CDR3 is TGTGCCAGCAGTCTAAGGGAGCGGAGCTACGAGCAGTACTTC.

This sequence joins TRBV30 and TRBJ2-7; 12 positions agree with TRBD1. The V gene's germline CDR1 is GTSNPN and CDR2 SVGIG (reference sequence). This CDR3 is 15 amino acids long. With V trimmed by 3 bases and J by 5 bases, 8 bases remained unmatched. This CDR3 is CAWSFRDRGHHEQYF. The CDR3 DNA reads TGTGCCTGGAGCTTCCGGGACAGGGGGCACCACGAGCAGTACTTC. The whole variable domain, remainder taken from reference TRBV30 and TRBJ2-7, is SQTIHQWPATLVQPVGSPLSLECTVEGTSNPNLYWYRQAAGRGLQLLFYSVGIGQISSEVPQNLSASRPQDRQFILSSKKLLLSDSGFYLCAWSFRDRGHHEQYFGPGTRLTVT.

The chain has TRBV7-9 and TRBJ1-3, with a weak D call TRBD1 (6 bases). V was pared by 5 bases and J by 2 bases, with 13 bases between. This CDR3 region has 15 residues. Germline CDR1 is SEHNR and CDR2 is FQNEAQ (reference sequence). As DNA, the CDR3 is TGTGCCAGCAGCGGGATGGGACAAACTGGAAACACCATATATTTT. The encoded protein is CASSGMGQTGNTIYF.